Below, one T cell receptor beta chain is given with its context. What it binds is unknown. This sample is drawn from a study of graft-versus-host responses after intestinal transplantation. As for the study in general: Each patient got anti-thymocyte globulin induction, then tacrolimus and steroids for around three years.

V lost 2 bases, J lost 7 bases, and 3 bases lay in between. The CDR3 spans 11 residues. Per the germline V gene, CDR1 is SGHRS and CDR2 is YFSETQ. Study results and caveats: Recipient-marrow GvH clones were detected, some having first appeared in ileum or blood. Graft-donor T cell macrochimerism in patients accompanied high graft-versus-host to host-versus-graft clonal ratios in allografts.

Produced via immunoSEQ multiplex PCR; TCRdb's table is partial and in-frame only. This sample has tens of thousands of clones; over 75% occur once, and the top ten carry less than 0.45%. Sample: unstimulated CD4+ T cells sorted from spleen or lymph node cells, taken before transplant. This TCR derives from a human donor who was the organ donor for an intestinal transplant. The chain uses TRBV5-1 and TRBJ2-2, with D unresolved. The CDR3, as DNA: TGCGCCAGCAGCTTTTACGGGGAGCTGTTTTTT. Its translation is CASSFYGELFF.